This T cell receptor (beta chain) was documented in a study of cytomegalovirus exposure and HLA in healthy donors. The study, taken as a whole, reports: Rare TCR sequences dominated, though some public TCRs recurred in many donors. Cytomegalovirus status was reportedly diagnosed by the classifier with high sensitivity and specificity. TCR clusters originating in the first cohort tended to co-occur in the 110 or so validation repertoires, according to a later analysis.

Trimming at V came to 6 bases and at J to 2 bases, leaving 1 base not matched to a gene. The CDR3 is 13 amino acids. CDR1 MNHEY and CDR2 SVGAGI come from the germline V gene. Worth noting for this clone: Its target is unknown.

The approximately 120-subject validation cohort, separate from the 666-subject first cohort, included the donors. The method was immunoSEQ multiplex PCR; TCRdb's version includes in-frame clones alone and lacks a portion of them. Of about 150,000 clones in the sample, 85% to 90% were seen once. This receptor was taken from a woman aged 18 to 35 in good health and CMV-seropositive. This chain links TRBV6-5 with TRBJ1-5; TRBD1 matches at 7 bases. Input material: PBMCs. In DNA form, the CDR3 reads TGTGCCAGCAGCACAGGGGGCAATCAGCCCCAGCATTTT. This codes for CASSTGGNQPQHF.